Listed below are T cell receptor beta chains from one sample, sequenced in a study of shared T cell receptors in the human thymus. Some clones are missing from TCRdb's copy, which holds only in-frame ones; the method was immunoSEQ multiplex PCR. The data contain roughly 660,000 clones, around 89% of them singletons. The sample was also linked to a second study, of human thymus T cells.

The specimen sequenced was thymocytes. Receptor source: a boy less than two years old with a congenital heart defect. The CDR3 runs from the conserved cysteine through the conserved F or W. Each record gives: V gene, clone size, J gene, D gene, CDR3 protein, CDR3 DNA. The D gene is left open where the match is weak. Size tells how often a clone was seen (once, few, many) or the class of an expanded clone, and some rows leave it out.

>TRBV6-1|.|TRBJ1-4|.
CASSEGASNEKLFF
TGTGCCAGCAGTGAGGGGGCATCTAATGAAAAACTGTTTTTT
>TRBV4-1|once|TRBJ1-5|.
CASSQGPGKEPQHF
TGCGCCAGCAGCCAAGGGCCGGGGAAGGAGCCCCAGCATTTT
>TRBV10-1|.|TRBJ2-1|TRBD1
CASSWDRGRIGQFF
TGCGCCAGCAGTTGGGACAGGGGGCGCATCGGGCAGTTCTTC
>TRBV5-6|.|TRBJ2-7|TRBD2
CASSFGTSGYEQYF
TGTGCCAGCAGCTTTGGGACTAGCGGCTACGAGCAGTACTTC
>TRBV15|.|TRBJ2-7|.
CATSRDSGDEQYF
TGTGCCACCAGCAGAGATTCCGGGGACGAGCAGTACTTC
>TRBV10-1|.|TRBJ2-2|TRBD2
CASSDSPLAGGNTGELFF
TGCGCCAGCAGTGACTCCCCCCTAGCGGGAGGTAACACCGGGGAGCTGTTTTTT
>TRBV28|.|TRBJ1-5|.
CASSPQGGNQPQHF
TGTGCCAGCAGTCCTCAGGGTGGCAATCAGCCCCAGCATTTT
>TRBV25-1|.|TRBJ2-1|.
CASTGAREQFF
TGTGCCAGCACAGGGGCGCGGGAGCAGTTCTTC
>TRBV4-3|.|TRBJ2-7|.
CASSQPRGGGRAPLYEQYF
TGCGCCAGCAGCCAACCCCGAGGGGGTGGGAGGGCCCCTCTCTACGAGCAGTACTTC
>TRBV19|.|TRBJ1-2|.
CASSTLPGTGDYGYTF
TGTGCCAGTAGTACCCTACCTGGTACGGGAGACTATGGCTACACCTTC
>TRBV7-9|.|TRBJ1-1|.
CASIPHLNTEAFF
TGTGCCAGCATTCCCCACTTGAACACTGAAGCTTTCTTT
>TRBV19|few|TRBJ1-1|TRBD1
CASSDRGCGDTEAFF
TGTGCCAGTAGTGACAGGGGTTGTGGTGACACTGAAGCTTTCTTT
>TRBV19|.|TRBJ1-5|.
CASSMRGGGNQPQHF
TGTGCCAGTAGTATGAGGGGAGGGGGCAATCAGCCCCAGCATTTT
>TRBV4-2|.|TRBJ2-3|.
CASSQDGIPSDTQYF
TGTGCCAGCAGCCAAGATGGTATTCCGAGCGATACGCAGTATTTT
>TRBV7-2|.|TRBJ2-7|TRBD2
CASSLPVVGLAGDEQYF
TGTGCCAGCAGCTTACCTGTCGTGGGACTAGCGGGAGACGAGCAGTACTTC
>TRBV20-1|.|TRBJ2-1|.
CSASEAYEQFF
TGCAGTGCTAGTGAGGCCTATGAGCAGTTCTTC
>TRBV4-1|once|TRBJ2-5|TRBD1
CASSQELQGKETQYF
TGCGCCAGCAGCCAAGAACTACAGGGGAAAGAGACCCAGTACTTC
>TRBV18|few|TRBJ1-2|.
CASSPGGHGSGGYTF
TGTGCCAGCTCACCAGGTGGACACGGGTCGGGCGGCTACACCTTC